Listed below are T cell receptor beta chains from one sample, sequenced in a study of T cell changes during pregnancy in multiple sclerosis. Method: immunoSEQ multiplex PCR; TCRdb's copy keeps in-frame clones and lacks some. The sample records more than 45,000 clones, 90% to 95% being singletons. This specimen was CD8+ T cells from peripheral blood mononuclear cells, taken in the second trimester of pregnancy. The receptors were sampled from a female donor with multiple sclerosis, enrolled in a pregnancy study. Each CDR3 is given with its conserved first and last residue. D genes are given only for firm matches. The size of a clone is reported for some rows only, either as once, few or many, or as a class for expanded clones.

CASSLGGRGEQFF | TGTGCCAGTAGTCTCGGGGGGCGCGGCGAGCAGTTCTTC | NA | TRBJ2-1 | TRBV19 | NA
CASSPLLGGDTEAFF | TGTGCCAGCTCACCACTGCTGGGGGGTGACACTGAAGCTTTCTTT | NA | TRBJ1-1 | TRBV18 | NA
CAISEYRGDEQFF | TGTGCCATCAGTGAGTACAGGGGGGATGAGCAGTTCTTC | TRBD1 | TRBJ2-1 | TRBV10-3 | NA
CASSDSLDRAVSNQPQHF | TGTGCCAGCAGTGACTCTTTAGACAGGGCGGTAAGCAATCAGCCCCAGCATTTT | TRBD1 | TRBJ1-5 | TRBV6-4 | NA
CASSVELAGGSYNEQFF | TGTGCCAGCAGCGTAGAACTAGCGGGAGGGAGCTACAATGAGCAGTTCTTC | TRBD2 | TRBJ2-1 | TRBV9 | NA
CASSSPRGAGEQYF | TGTGCCAGCAGTTCCCCCCGGGGGGCTGGGGAGCAGTACTTC | NA | TRBJ2-7 | TRBV27 | NA
CASSPRGGAEAYNYGYTF | TGTGCCAGCAGCCCACGCGGGGGGGCGGAGGCTTATAACTATGGCTACACCTTC | NA | TRBJ1-2 | TRBV11-2 | NA
CSVGTANTGELFF | TGCAGCGTTGGAACAGCGAACACCGGGGAGCTGTTTTTT | NA | TRBJ2-2 | TRBV29-1 | NA
CASSFTGLGTGELFF | TGTGCCAGCAGCTTTACAGGGTTGGGGACCGGGGAGCTGTTTTTT | NA | TRBJ2-2 | TRBV7-9 | NA
CASRRTGRTDTQYF | TGTGCCAGCAGGAGGACAGGGAGGACAGATACGCAGTATTTT | TRBD1 | TRBJ2-3 | TRBV2 | NA
CASSINSNQPQHF | TGTGCCAGCAGCATTAATAGCAATCAGCCCCAGCATTTT | NA | TRBJ1-5 | TRBV7-3 | NA
CASSLDRLNTEAFF | TGCGCCAGCAGCTTGGACAGGCTGAACACTGAAGCTTTCTTT | NA | TRBJ1-1 | TRBV5-1 | NA
CASSQSQRYNEQFF | TGTGCCAGCAGCCAATCCCAGCGGTACAATGAGCAGTTCTTC | NA | TRBJ2-1 | TRBV16 | once
CASSLLGGRASYNEQFF | TGTGCCAGCAGCTTACTGGGCGGGAGGGCCTCCTACAATGAGCAGTTCTTC | TRBD2 | TRBJ2-1 | TRBV5-4 | NA
CASSLGSGTVLLNEQFF | TGTGCCAGCAGCTTGGGATCCGGGACAGTCCTACTAAATGAGCAGTTCTTC | TRBD1 | TRBJ2-1 | TRBV5-6 | NA
CASSLYPVAGGGVQYF | TGTGCCAGCAGTTTATACCCTGTAGCGGGGGGGGGAGTGCAGTACTTC | TRBD2 | TRBJ2-7 | TRBV27 | NA
CASSSGGTDTEAFF | TGTGCCAGCAGCTCCGGGGGGACCGACACTGAAGCTTTCTTT | NA | TRBJ1-1 | TRBV7-6 | once
CASSSQGNLYGYTF | TGCGCCAGCAGCTCACAGGGAAACCTCTATGGCTACACCTTC | NA | TRBJ1-2 | TRBV4-1 | NA
CASSHLGRGVPRLRNTGELFF | TGCGCCAGCAGTCATCTGGGGAGGGGAGTTCCCCGTTTGAGGAACACCGGGGAGCTGTTTTTT | TRBD2 | TRBJ2-2 | TRBV23-1 | NA
CASSGGAGPYEQYF | TGTGCCAGCAGCGGGGGGGCAGGGCCCTACGAGCAGTACTTC | NA | TRBJ2-7 | TRBV5-4 | NA